This T cell receptor beta chain appears in the sequencing data of a study of identical twins. Healthy Caucasian donors formed the entire cohort. A universal primer site was added by template switching, and unique molecular identifiers were carried by the cDNA. TCRdb ran MiXCR on the 5' RACE reads and lists one entry per CDR3 protein. The sample lists around 490,000 distinct CDR3 sequences, about 16% occurring once. The CDR3 loop spans 15 amino acids. Germline V gene sequence: CDR1 MGHRA, CDR2 YSYEKL. Trimming shortened V by 6 bases and J by 4 bases, and 18 bases separated the two germline ends. The sample was also linked to a second study, of yellow fever vaccine responses in identical twins.

Sequences were obtained from CD4+ T cells sorted from blood. The V and J genes are TRBV4-1 and TRBJ1-1, with a possible D match to TRBD1 (5 bases). The TCR sequence derives from a woman aged 18-29 years in good health. In DNA, the CDR3 is TGCGCCAGCAGTTCAAGGGGCAGAGGCGTCACTGAAGCTTTCTTT. Amino acid sequence: CASSSRGRGVTEAFF.